This T cell receptor (beta chain) was recorded in a study of blood T cell repertoires in COVID-19. Recovery among Cohort 3 donors was established by two negative PCRs, clearance, or symptom resolution. The data were produced by immunoSEQ multiplex PCR, yet TCRdb's version contains in-frame clones alone and is incomplete. The sample lists 250,000 to 300,000 clones, approximately 90% occurring once. What was sequenced was PBMCs or T cells enriched from blood (not recorded which). The sequence was collected from a woman aged 25-40 years who had recovered from COVID-19.

The CDR3 reads CASSLYRGSSYNSPLHF. In DNA form, the CDR3 reads TGTGCCAGCAGTCTCTACAGGGGTAGCTCCTATAATTCACCCCTCCACTTT. This chain uses TRBV28 with TRBJ1-6; 7 bases are a match to TRBD1. Trimming at V came to 5 bases and at J to 0 bases, leaving 7 bases not matched to a gene. Germline V gene lookup returns CDR1 MDHEN and CDR2 SYDVKM. The CDR3 consists of 17 residues. Supplemented by reference TRBV28 and TRBJ1-6, the full variable domain reads DVKVTQSSRYLVKRTGEKVFLECVQDMDHENMFWYRQDPGLGLRLIYFSYDVKMKEKGDIPEGYSVSREKKERFSLILESASTNQTSMYLCASSLYRGSSYNSPLHFGNGTRLTVT.